A selection of T cell receptor beta chains follows, all from one sample in a study of blood T cell repertoires in COVID-19. Method: immunoSEQ multiplex PCR; TCRdb's copy keeps in-frame clones and lacks some. The sample has some 170,000 clones; 90% to 95% are singletons. The sample taken for sequencing was peripheral blood. These receptors were taken from a woman aged 60 to 75 with COVID-19, enrolled during active disease. Both conserved end residues are part of each CDR3. Each record gives: J gene, V gene, D gene, clone size, CDR3 protein, CDR3 DNA. A D gene is named only where the DNA matches it firmly. The listing skips clone size in some rows; elsewhere it reads once, few, many or a size class.

J: TRBJ1-6; V: TRBV5-6; D: -; size: -; CDR3: CASSTWGRGNSPLHF; DNA: TGTGCCAGCAGTACCTGGGGAAGGGGCAATTCACCCCTCCACTTT
J: TRBJ1-4; V: TRBV9; D: -; size: -; CDR3: CASSLGSQGVEKLFF; DNA: TGTGCCAGCAGCCTAGGTTCCCAGGGTGTAGAAAAACTGTTTTTT
J: TRBJ1-2; V: TRBV6-5; D: -; size: once; CDR3: CASKHREDGGYTF; DNA: TGTGCCAGCAAACACCGGGAGGACGGTGGCTACACCTTC
J: TRBJ2-1; V: TRBV5-6; D: TRBD2; size: -; CDR3: CASSLEAGAIYNEQFF; DNA: TGTGCCAGCAGCTTGGAAGCGGGGGCCATATACAATGAGCAGTTCTTC
J: TRBJ1-1; V: TRBV19; D: -; size: -; CDR3: CASSIFTGNTEAFF; DNA: TGTGCCAGTAGTATATTTACAGGGAACACTGAAGCTTTCTTT
J: TRBJ2-1; V: TRBV11-3; D: TRBD2; size: -; CDR3: CASSSNSGGFYNEQFF; DNA: TGTGCCAGCAGCTCGAATAGCGGGGGCTTTTACAATGAGCAGTTCTTC
J: TRBJ1-1; V: TRBV10-3; D: TRBD1; size: -; CDR3: CATGQVRDTEAFF; DNA: TGTGCCACCGGACAGGTTAGGGACACTGAAGCTTTCTTT
J: TRBJ1-2; V: TRBV6-6; D: -; size: -; CDR3: CASTPGGYGYTF; DNA: TGTGCCAGCACCCCGGGGGGCTATGGCTACACCTTC
J: TRBJ1-2; V: TRBV25-1; D: -; size: once; CDR3: CASRAGAGYTF; DNA: TGTGCCAGCAGGGCAGGGGCTGGCTACACCTTC
J: TRBJ1-1; V: TRBV18; D: -; size: -; CDR3: CASSPGIRGGTEAFF; DNA: TGTGCCAGCTCCCCGGGAATCCGAGGAGGCACTGAAGCTTTCTTT
J: TRBJ2-1; V: TRBV30; D: TRBD2; size: -; CDR3: CAWSEGAGGNEQFF; DNA: TGTGCCTGGAGTGAGGGAGCGGGGGGGAATGAGCAGTTCTTC